The clone carrying this T cell receptor beta chain was counted ten times or more. What it binds is unknown. Naive CD8 T cells, phenotype CD8+CD4-CCR7+CD45RA+, were sorted. This sample is part of a study of molecular identifiers for immune sequencing clone quantification. Study-wide results and caveats: Identical TCR molecules sharing a barcode could underestimate highly expanded clone sizes. Clones of above 20 RNA copies carried over 98% of effector molecules; in naive cells they carried under 1%.

Trimming shortened V by 3 bases and J by 2 bases, and 20 bases separated the two germline ends. Germline lookup yields CDR1 DFQATT and CDR2 SNEGSKA (reference sequence). The CDR3 covers 16 residues. Previously described methods with listed TCR primers produced the bulk TCR libraries. One entry per CDR3 protein results from TCRdb running MiXCR on the PCR reads. The repertoire holds some 66,000 distinct CDR3 sequences, over 15% seen once, with 1.4% in the top ten. V and J are TRBV20-1 and TRBJ2-7; TRBD2 might be the D (6 bases). This receptor was identified in a human donor in good health. Some libraries in this study had Jurkat cell RNA spiked in. The sample taken for sequencing was naive CD8+ T cells from blood, with Jurkat cell RNA spiked in. Indicated subset: FACS-sorted CD8+CD4-CCR7+CD45RA+ naive T cells. The CDR3 bases are TGCAGTGCTAGTGCCCTCGGGGGTACAGTCCCCTACGAGCAGTACTTC. Amino acids: CSASALGGTVPYEQYF.